The next 10 T cell receptor beta chains were all read from a single sample in a study of T cells in tuberculosis. Measured with immunoSEQ multiplex PCR; TCRdb has only the in-frame clones, and not every one. The table includes tens of thousands of clones, under 95% detected once. Time point reported: new active TB diagnosis, blood taken before or within 7 days of starting treatment. The sample in question was PBMCs, obtained at tuberculosis diagnosis. These receptors were collected from an adult with tuberculosis. Some clones in this sample may be carry-over from other donors' samples.

Notes on this clone: The same CDR3 arises from other DNA sequences in this sample as well. This chain joins TRBV6-1 and TRBJ1-4; 7 bases map to TRBD1. V shed 3 bases and J 2 bases; nucleotides not matched to a gene: 0. The V gene's germline CDR1 is MNHNS and CDR2 SASEGT. CDR3 length: 14 amino acids. CDR3 in DNA: TGTGCCAGCAGTGAGACAGGGACTAATGAAAAACTGTTTTTT. It encodes CASSETGTNEKLFF.

V gene TRBV13 combines with J gene TRBJ2-7; 14 nucleotides align to TRBD2. This CDR3 has 17 amino acids. Unmatched junction bases numbered 7, after V lost 1 base and J lost 5 bases. Per the germline V gene, CDR1 is PRHDT and CDR2 is FYEKMQ (reference sequence). The CDR3 region is CASSLAGLAGGGNEQYF. The CDR3 nucleotides read TGTGCCAGCAGCTTAGCCGGACTAGCGGGGGGAGGAAACGAGCAGTACTTC.

The rearrangement uses TRBV7-2 and TRBJ1-2; TRBD1 aligns across 7 bases. Trimming at V came to 3 bases and at J to 8 bases, leaving 6 bases not matched to a gene. The CDR3 has 13 amino acids. CDR1 SGHTA and CDR2 FQGNSA come from the germline V gene. The CDR3 here is CASSFRGRLGYTF. CDR3 DNA: TGTGCCAGCAGCTTTAGGGGGCGCTTAGGCTACACCTTC.

The chain employs TRBV11-2 and TRBJ1-2, with a weak D call TRBD1 (5 bases). V gave up 0 bases and J gave up 0 bases, with 17 bases separating them. CDR1 SGHAT and CDR2 FQNNGV come from the germline V gene. There are 18 residues in the CDR3. CDR3: CASSLDERGSFSNYGYTF. The CDR3 nucleotides are TGTGCCAGCAGCTTAGACGAGCGGGGCTCTTTTTCTAACTATGGCTACACCTTC.

V and J are TRBV6-5 and TRBJ2-7, with TRBD2 matching 7 bases. The CDR3 extends over 16 amino acids. Germline CDR1 and CDR2: MNHEY and SVGAGI. V trimming: 2 bases; J trimming: 4 bases; junction bases outside the gene matches: 11. The CDR3 is CASSYRSVGGTYEQYF. The CDR3 DNA follows: TGTGCCAGCAGTTACCGGTCCGTGGGGGGGACTTACGAGCAGTACTTC.

The chain combines TRBV5-8 with TRBJ2-3; TRBD1 agrees at 7 bases. The CDR3 contains 15 residues. Germline CDR1 SGHTS, CDR2 YDEGEE. Trimming took 3 bases from V and 2 from J; bases not matched to a gene: 6. The CDR3 DNA sequence: TGTGCCAGCAGCTGGGGGACAGAACCCACAGATACGCAGTATTTT. Its translation is CASSWGTEPTDTQYF. The variable domain in full, with the rest retrieved from reference TRBV5-8 and TRBJ2-3, is EAGVTQSPTHLIKTRGQQATLRCSPISGHTSVYWYQQALGLGLQFLLWYDEGEERNRGNFPPRFSGRQFPNYSSELNVNALELEDSALYLCASSWGTEPTDTQYFGPGTRLTVL.

The chain links TRBV2 to TRBJ2-7; TRBD1 matches 7 bases. Per the germline V gene, CDR1 is SNHLY and CDR2 is FYNNEI. The trim removed 5 bases at V and 3 bases at J, leaving 10 bases unmatched. There are 15 residues in the CDR3. Written as DNA, the CDR3 is TGTGCCAGCAGTCTTCGCCGGGACAGTTTCTACGAGCAGTACTTC. Protein product: CASSLRRDSFYEQYF.

This clone was recorded only once. The chain carries TRBV7-2 and TRBJ1-5; 11 nucleotides align to TRBD1. CDR3 size: 14 residues. Per the germline V gene, CDR1 is SGHTA and CDR2 is FQGNSA. Losses at the gene ends were 4 bases for V and 5 bases for J; bases not matched to a gene: 1. CDR3 nucleotide sequence: TGTGCCAGCAGCTCGGACAGGGGGCATCAGCCCCAGCATTTT. Protein product: CASSSDRGHQPQHF. Using reference TRBV7-2 and TRBJ1-5 for the parts outside the CDR3, the full variable domain is GAGVSQSPSNKVTEKGKDVELRCDPISGHTALYWYRQSLGQGLEFLIYFQGNSAPDKSGLPSDRFSAERTGGSVSTLTIQRTQQEDSAVYLCASSSDRGHQPQHFGDGTRLSIL.

The chain couples TRBV6-6 to TRBJ1-1; D unresolved. The CDR3 is 13 residues long. Per germline, CDR1 MNHNY and CDR2 SVGAGI (reference sequence). Trimming cost V 1 base and J 4 bases, with 7 bases left between them. The CDR3 coding sequence is TGTGCCAGCAGTTACTTCGGGTCCACTGAAGCTTTCTTT. As protein: CASSYFGSTEAFF.

This chain links TRBV6-1 with TRBJ1-1; 8 nucleotides agree with TRBD1. Germline CDR1 is MNHNS and CDR2 is SASEGT. The CDR3 extends over 15 amino acids. Trimming cost V 2 bases and J 5 bases; bases outside gene matches: 7. CDR3 sequence reads: CASSERGDRGTEAFF. CDR3 nucleotides: TGTGCCAGCAGTGAAAGGGGCGACAGGGGTACTGAAGCTTTCTTT.